The clone carrying this T cell receptor beta chain was seen more than once but under ten times. A second PCR, run for about 7 to 11 cycles, used a sample-barcoded 5' primer plus a J-beta primer mix. TCRdb itself ran the 5' RACE reads through MiXCR, one entry per CDR3 protein. The table shows fewer than 900,000 distinct CDR3 sequences, with about 37% occurring only once. The CDR3 is made up of 15 amino acids. Trimming stripped 4 bases from V and 7 bases from J, with 20 bases between. These data come from a study of blood T cells in healthy people across ages. With each sample, at least 5 micrograms of total RNA were extracted.

The origin of this receptor is a man aged 18 to 35 in good health. The rearrangement joins TRBV12-3 or TRBV12-4 to TRBJ2-7; D not resolved. The specimen sequenced was blood. The chain's CDR3 is CASSYIQTSANEQYF. In DNA form, the CDR3 reads TGTGCCAGCAGTTATATACAGACCTCGGCGAATGAGCAGTACTTC.